Listed below are T cell receptor beta chains from one sample, sequenced in a study of read filtering for tumor transcriptome and immune sequencing. TCRdb re-called the reads with MiXCR, one entry per CDR3 protein. The sample carries tens of thousands of distinct CDR3 sequences, around 13% recorded once. The sequenced sample consisted of a population of CD138-negative cells sorted from bone marrow. The receptors derive from a donor aged 40 or over with multiple myeloma. The CDR3 runs from the conserved cysteine through the conserved F or W. Fields, in order: CDR3 length, D gene, J gene, V gene, clone size, CDR3 protein, CDR3 DNA. D genes are given only for firm matches. Part of the rows lack a size; the others show once, few, many or a class for expanded clones.

>15|TRBD2|TRBJ2-7|TRBV7-9|few
CASSPLGEGIYEQYF
TGTGCCAGCAGCCCCTTAGGGGAGGGAATTTACGAGCAGTACTTC
>16|NA|TRBJ2-4|TRBV28|many
CASRPSGSWTKNIQYF
TGTGCCAGCAGGCCATCAGGGTCGTGGACCAAAAACATTCAGTACTTC
>14|TRBD1|TRBJ1-1|TRBV28|NA
CASSGTGKGTEAFF
TGTGCCAGCAGTGGGACAGGGAAGGGCACTGAAGCTTTCTTT
>12|NA|TRBJ2-3|TRBV30|few
CAWLLIANTQYF
TGTGCCTGGCTCCTCATAGCCAATACGCAGTATTTT
>13|TRBD2|TRBJ2-7|TRBV3-1|many
CASSQGLAFEQYF
TGTGCCAGCAGCCAGGGACTAGCCTTCGAGCAGTACTTC
>15|TRBD2|TRBJ2-7|TRBV28|many
CASSSLAGGAHEQYF
TGTGCCAGCAGTTCACTAGCGGGAGGGGCCCACGAGCAGTACTTC
>16|NA|TRBJ2-3|TRBV6-2/TRBV6-3|many
CASSSSETLSTDTQYF
TGTGCCAGCAGTTCTAGCGAGACCCTTAGCACAGATACGCAGTATTTT
>13|NA|TRBJ1-1|TRBV19|NA
CASSPEMNTEAFF
TGTGCCAGTAGTCCGGAGATGAACACTGAAGCTTTCTTT
>13|NA|TRBJ2-6|TRBV20-1|many
CSASPPGAGVLTF
TGCAGTGCTAGTCCCCCAGGGGCAGGGGTCCTGACTTTC
>13|NA|TRBJ1-1|TRBV27|many
CASRPLGRTEAFF
TGTGCCAGCAGACCCCTTGGGCGCACTGAAGCTTTCTTT
>16|NA|TRBJ2-2|TRBV7-8|NA
CASSLGAGPNTGELLF
TGTGCCAGCAGCTTAGGAGCGGGCCCGAACACCGGGGAGCTGCTTTTT
>14|NA|TRBJ1-5|TRBV10-3|many
CAINQENGNQPQHF
TGTGCCATAAACCAGGAAAATGGCAATCAGCCCCAGCATTTT
>18|TRBD2|TRBJ2-1|TRBV7-8|many
CASSLAMGTSGRGNEQFF
TGTGCCAGCAGCTTAGCGATGGGGACTAGCGGGAGAGGAAATGAGCAGTTCTTC
>14|NA|TRBJ1-1|TRBV28|many
CASNRGLLNTEAFF
TGTGCCAGCAATAGAGGCTTACTGAACACTGAAGCTTTCTTT
>14|TRBD1|TRBJ1-1|TRBV5-1|many
CASSLVGTGPEAFF
TGCGCCAGCAGCTTGGTGGGGACAGGGCCTGAAGCTTTCTTT